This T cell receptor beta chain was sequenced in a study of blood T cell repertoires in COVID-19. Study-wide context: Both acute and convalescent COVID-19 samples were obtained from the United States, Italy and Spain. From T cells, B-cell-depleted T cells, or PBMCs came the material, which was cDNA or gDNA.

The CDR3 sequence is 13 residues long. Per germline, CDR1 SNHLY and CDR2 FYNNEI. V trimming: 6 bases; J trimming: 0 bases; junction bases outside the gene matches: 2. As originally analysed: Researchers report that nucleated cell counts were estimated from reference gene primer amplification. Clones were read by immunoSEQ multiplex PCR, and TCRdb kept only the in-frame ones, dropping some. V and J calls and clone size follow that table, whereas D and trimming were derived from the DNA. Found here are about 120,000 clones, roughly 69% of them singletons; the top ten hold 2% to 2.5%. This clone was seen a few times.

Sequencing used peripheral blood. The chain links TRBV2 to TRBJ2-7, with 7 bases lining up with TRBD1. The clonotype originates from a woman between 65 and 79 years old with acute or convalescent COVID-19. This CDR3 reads CASRGDSSYEQYF. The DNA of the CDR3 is TGTGCCAGCAGAGGGGACAGCTCCTACGAGCAGTACTTC.